This passage covers 29 T cell receptor beta chains from one sample sequenced in a study of beta chain features in type 1 diabetes. Study-wide points: Within each of all four CD4+ subsets, Type 1 diabetes patients had TCRB CDR3s that were moderately but significantly shorter.

Since all of the isolated RNA was reverse transcribed, expressed TCRB transcripts were what got sequenced. Produced via immunoSEQ multiplex PCR; TCRdb's table is partial and in-frame only. Of about 170,000 clones in the sample, 7% to 9% were seen once. Their antigens remain unidentified. What was sequenced was central memory CD4+ T cells from blood. The source of these receptors is a man aged 18-30 years with type 1 diabetes.

The chain employs TRBV2 and TRBJ1-4, with 9 bases matching TRBD1. The V gene end was trimmed by 0 bases and the J gene end by 4 bases; junction bases not matched to a gene: 0. This CDR3 comprises 15 residues. Germline assignment: CDR1 SNHLY and CDR2 FYNNEI. CDR3: CASSEAGQGNEKLFF. CDR3 nucleotides: TGTGCCAGCAGTGAAGCGGGACAGGGTAATGAAAAACTGTTTTTT. Variable domain in full (rest from reference TRBV2 and TRBJ1-4): EPEVTQTPSHQVTQMGQEVILRCVPISNHLYFYWYRQILGQKVEFLVSFYNNEISEKSEIFDDQFSVERPDGSNFTLKIRSTKLEDSAMYFCASSEAGQGNEKLFFGSGTQLSVL.

This clone has a handful of counts. The genes are TRBV6-5 and TRBJ2-5, with D perhaps TRBD1 (6 bases). The CDR3 totals 14 residues. The germline V and J ends were trimmed by 6 bases and 4 bases, with 15 bases remaining between them. The germline CDR1 and CDR2 sequences are MNHEY and SVGAGI. The CDR3 region is CASSQPGVRETQYF. The CDR3, as DNA: TGTGCCAGCAGCCAACCAGGGGTACGAGAGACCCAGTACTTC.

CDR3 coding DNA: TGTGCCAGCAGCTTAGGCGGGGCTTCGGGGGGAAGCGAGCAGTACTTC. Translation: CASSLGGASGGSEQYF. This chain links TRBV5-4 with TRBJ2-7; TRBD2 agrees at 7 bases. Germline assignment: CDR1 SGHNT and CDR2 YYREEE (reference sequence). With 2 bases clipped from V and 6 bases from J, the junction kept 14 bases outside the gene matches. This CDR3 contains 16 residues. The full variable domain, its missing parts supplied by reference TRBV5-4 and TRBJ2-7, is ETGVTQSPTHLIKTRGQQVTLRCSSQSGHNTVSWYQQALGQGPQFIFQYYREEENGRGNFPPRFSGLQFPNYSSELNVNALELDDSALYLCASSLGGASGGSEQYFGPGTRLTVT.

This clone was observed a single time. The rearrangement links TRBV5-1 to TRBJ2-5; TRBD2 matches 11 bases. The germline V gene has CDR1 SGHRS and CDR2 YFSETQ. There are 16 residues in the CDR3. V gave up 4 bases and J gave up 5 bases; unmatched junction bases: 10. The CDR3 reads CASSQGGTSGTETQYF. The CDR3 DNA reads TGCGCCAGCAGCCAGGGAGGGACTAGCGGTACGGAGACCCAGTACTTC.

This clone appeared a few times. V gene TRBV9 combines with J gene TRBJ2-5, with 9 bases aligning to TRBD1. The CDR3 consists of 14 residues. V was pared by 4 bases and J by 5 bases, with 6 bases of the junction left unmatched. Germline V gene sequence: CDR1 SGDLS, CDR2 YYNGEE. CDR3 DNA sequence: TGTGCCAGCAGCTTGCAGGGGACAGGGGAGACCCAGTACTTC. This sequence encodes CASSLQGTGETQYF.

This clone was picked up a small number of times. The chain couples TRBV5-1 to TRBJ2-4; 11 bases are a match to TRBD2. The length of the CDR3 is 17 residues. Germline loops: CDR1 SGHRS, CDR2 YFSETQ. Trimming took 1 base from V and 6 from J; bases not matched to a gene: 9. The CDR3 DNA reads as TGCGCCAGCAGCTTGTTTATAGCGGGAGGGGTCGGAAACATTCAGTACTTC. Encoded protein: CASSLFIAGGVGNIQYF. Full variable domain (remainder filled in from reference TRBV5-1 and TRBJ2-4): KAGVTQTPRYLIKTRGQQVTLSCSPISGHRSVSWYQQTPGQGLQFLFEYFSETQRNKGNFPGRFSGRQFSNSRSEMNVSTLELGDSALYLCASSLFIAGGVGNIQYFGAGTRLSVL.

V is TRBV6-5 and J is TRBJ1-6; TRBD1 might be the D (5 bases). V was trimmed by 4 bases and J by 10 bases, leaving 14 bases between them. The CDR3 contains 14 residues. Germline assignment: CDR1 MNHEY and CDR2 SVGAGI. The CDR3 protein is CASSSQALSSPLHF. The CDR3 DNA sequence: TGTGCCAGCAGTTCACAGGCGTTATCCTCACCCCTCCACTTT.

V is TRBV7-6 and J is TRBJ2-5; the D gene is possibly TRBD2 (6 bases). Trimming took 2 bases from V and 4 from J, leaving 14 bases between them. This CDR3 region has 15 residues. Germline assignment: CDR1 SGHVS and CDR2 FNYEAQ. The CDR3 is CASSLNSEGRETQYF. In DNA form, the CDR3 reads TGTGCCAGCAGCTTAAACTCGGAGGGACGAGAGACCCAGTACTTC.

The V and J genes are TRBV29-1 and TRBJ2-5; 8 bases are a match to TRBD1. V shed 6 bases, J shed 1 base, and the junction held 4 bases outside the gene matches. This CDR3 is 13 amino acids long. CDR1 SQVTM and CDR2 ANQGSEA come from the germline V gene. CDR3 loop: CSVQGAGQETQYF. CDR3 sequence (DNA): TGCAGCGTCCAGGGGGCAGGCCAAGAGACCCAGTACTTC.

Only a few counts were recorded for this clone. CDR3 DNA: TGTGCCAGCAGCACACGACCGGGACAGAGCACAGATACGCAGTATTTT. It codes for CASSTRPGQSTDTQYF. J is TRBJ2-3 and V is TRBV4-2, with 7 bases fitting TRBD1. The CDR3 has 16 residues. CDR1 and CDR2 (germline): LGHNA, YNFKEQ. The V segment lost 5 bases and the J segment 0 bases; nucleotides outside the gene matches: 8.

The sample holds a few counts of this clone. The chain couples TRBV19 to TRBJ2-2; the match to TRBD2 covers 9 bases. Germline CDR1 LNHDA, CDR2 SQIVND (reference sequence). The CDR3 totals 15 residues. V lost 1 base, J lost 5 bases, and 2 bases stayed unmatched. The CDR3 region is CASSIGLAVTGELFF. DNA for the CDR3: TGTGCCAGTAGTATAGGACTAGCGGTGACCGGGGAGCTGTTTTTT.

The rearrangement links TRBV11-2 to TRBJ1-4, with 7 bases aligning to TRBD1. CDR1 is SGHAT and CDR2 is FQNNGV in the germline V gene. Trimming removed 5 bases from V and 5 bases from J; junction bases left unmatched: 8. The CDR3 runs 15 residues. CDR3: CASSAHRGENEKLFF. CDR3 sequence (DNA): TGTGCCAGCAGCGCACACAGGGGAGAGAATGAAAAACTGTTTTTT.

This clone appeared a few times. The chain has TRBV28 and TRBJ2-4; 13 bases map to TRBD2. There are 16 residues in the CDR3. From germline, CDR1 is MDHEN and CDR2 SYDVKM. After removal of 5 bases from V and 10 bases from J, the junction contained 11 bases not matched to a gene. CDR3 sequence: CASSPGLAGVSAIQYF. The CDR3 DNA is TGTGCCAGCAGTCCCGGACTAGCGGGGGTCTCGGCGATTCAGTACTTC.

The chain joins TRBV28 to TRBJ2-1, with 9 bases that match TRBD2. Germline assignment: CDR1 MDHEN and CDR2 SYDVKM. The CDR3 runs 15 residues. Trimming cost V 2 bases and J 7 bases; bases outside gene matches: 6. The CDR3 DNA sequence: TGTGCCAGCAGTTTAGGAGCGGGAGGTGTTAATGAGCAGTTCTTC. It specifies CASSLGAGGVNEQFF.

The chain couples TRBV19 to TRBJ1-2; 9 bases fit TRBD1. Germline lookup yields CDR1 LNHDA and CDR2 SQIVND (reference sequence). V lost 9 bases to trimming and J lost 1 base; unmatched junction nucleotides: 9. The CDR3 has 15 amino acids. CDR3 nucleotides: TGTGCCAGCCGACGGACAGGGGCGGGTAACTATGGCTACACCTTC. Its protein product is CASRRTGAGNYGYTF.

By frequency in the sample, this clone is medium-sized. This sequence joins TRBV18 and TRBJ2-7, with 8 bases aligning to TRBD1. CDR1 is KGHSH, CDR2 LQKENI, per germline. The CDR3 runs 15 residues. The trim removed 3 bases at V and 3 bases at J, leaving 7 bases unmatched. The chain's CDR3 is CASSPSGQGFYEQYF. The CDR3 region has the DNA TGTGCCAGCTCACCCAGCGGACAGGGTTTCTACGAGCAGTACTTC. Together with reference TRBV18 and TRBJ2-7, the CDR3 gives the full variable domain: NAGVMQNPRHLVRRRGQEARLRCSPMKGHSHVYWYRQLPEEGLKFMVYLQKENIIDESGMPKERFSAEFPKEGPSILRIQQVVRGDSAAYFCASSPSGQGFYEQYFGPGTRLTVT.

V is TRBV5-6 and J is TRBJ2-5, with D unresolved. The CDR3 consists of 16 residues. CDR1 SGHDT and CDR2 YYEEEE come from the germline V gene. V lost 0 bases and J 5 bases, leaving 17 bases between the germline ends. CDR3 in DNA: TGTGCCAGCAGCTTGGCTGGTAGATCTGCGTTCGAGACCCAGTACTTC. Translated: CASSLAGRSAFETQYF.

The V and J genes are TRBV4-2 and TRBJ2-6; D remains unclear. V lost 0 bases and J 4 bases, leaving 16 bases between the germline ends. CDR3 length: 18 residues. CDR1 and CDR2 (germline): LGHNA, YNFKEQ. This CDR3 is CASSQESPPVVGANVLTF. The DNA for the CDR3 is TGTGCCAGCAGCCAAGAATCCCCCCCGGTGGTGGGGGCCAACGTCCTGACTTTC.

The rearrangement links TRBV19 to TRBJ1-5; the D gene is possibly TRBD1 (5 bases). Germline lookup yields CDR1 LNHDA and CDR2 SQIVND (reference sequence). CDR3 length: 16 residues. Deletions cut 3 bases from V and 4 bases from J, with 16 bases between. The DNA for the CDR3 is TGTGCCAGTAGTATTGGGGCATACCTCGGGAATCAGCCCCAGCATTTT. Residues: CASSIGAYLGNQPQHF.

This clone was counted only a few times. This rearrangement joins TRBV7-2 to TRBJ2-3; 11 nucleotides match TRBD2. The germline V gene encodes CDR1 SGHTA and CDR2 FQGNSA. V lost 6 bases, J lost 2 bases, and 4 bases stayed unmatched. This CDR3 is 15 amino acids long. The CDR3 coding sequence is TGTGCCAGCAGAGTACTAGCGGGAGCCACAGATACGCAGTATTTT. Amino acid sequence: CASRVLAGATDTQYF. Together with reference TRBV7-2 and TRBJ2-3, the CDR3 gives the full variable domain: GAGVSQSPSNKVTEKGKDVELRCDPISGHTALYWYRQSLGQGLEFLIYFQGNSAPDKSGLPSDRFSAERTGGSVSTLTIQRTQQEDSAVYLCASRVLAGATDTQYFGPGTRLTVL.

This clone occurred a few times. This sequence joins TRBV7-2 and TRBJ2-7, with TRBD2 matching over 9 bases. Looked up from germline, CDR1 is SGHTA and CDR2 is FQGNSA. V lost 0 bases, J lost 12 bases, and 9 bases stayed unmatched. This CDR3 is built from 14 residues. CDR3 nucleotides: TGTGCCAGCAGCTTAGCCAGCGGGGGGCCTGTCCCGTACTTC. It translates to CASSLASGGPVPYF.

This clone has more than one count but fewer than ten. The chain has TRBV29-1 and TRBJ2-7, with D possibly TRBD1 on 5 matching bases. Germline loops: CDR1 SQVTM, CDR2 ANQGSEA. Trimming removed 5 bases at V and 3 bases at J, with 29 bases between. The CDR3 extends over 18 amino acids. CDR3 region: CSVFGVPRGPGEVYEQYF. CDR3 DNA sequence: TGCAGCGTTTTTGGCGTTCCTAGGGGCCCCGGAGAGGTCTACGAGCAGTACTTC.

This clone showed up just a few times. This chain uses TRBV30 with TRBJ1-1, with 8 positions matching TRBD1. CDR1 and CDR2 (germline): GTSNPN, SVGIG (reference sequence). Losses at the gene ends were 3 bases for V and 2 bases for J; bases not matched to a gene: 5. The CDR3 extends over 14 amino acids. This CDR3 reads CAWSGTGRNTEAFF. The CDR3 nucleotides are TGTGCCTGGAGCGGGACAGGCCGAAACACTGAAGCTTTCTTT.

DNA of the CDR3: TGTGCCAGCAGCCCCTCTCGGGAGAGCACAGATACGCAGTATTTT. This gives the protein CASSPSRESTDTQYF. The V and J genes are TRBV6-5 and TRBJ2-3; D may be TRBD2 (6 bases). The CDR3 extends over 15 amino acids. CDR1 MNHEY and CDR2 SVGAGI come from the germline V gene. Trimming took 6 bases from V and 0 from J, leaving 13 bases between them.

This clone was counted between two and nine times. The rearrangement joins TRBV6-5 to TRBJ1-2; D might be TRBD1 (5 bases). The CDR3 sequence is 12 residues long. Between the trimmed V and J ends, which lost 6 bases and 8 bases, there was a span of 13 bases. Germline CDR1 is MNHEY and CDR2 is SVGAGI. As DNA, the CDR3 is TGTGCCAGCAGACAAAACCGGGGGGGCTACACCTTC. It encodes CASRQNRGGYTF.

This clone was seen a handful of times. The chain joins TRBV7-7 to TRBJ2-5; 8 bases agree with TRBD2. The V and J ends lost 2 bases and 4 bases, in that order; junction bases with no gene match: 6. CDR3 length: 15 residues. The V gene's germline CDR1 is SSHAT and CDR2 FNYEAQ (reference sequence). The CDR3 bases are TGTGCCAGCAGCTTACGGGGGGGCCTGTCAGAGACCCAGTACTTC. This translates into CASSLRGGLSETQYF.

This clone was found many times. J is TRBJ2-7 and V is TRBV5-6; D is perhaps TRBD1 (5 bases). This CDR3 has 13 residues. The V end lost 4 bases, the J end lost 2 bases, and 10 bases lay between the germline ends. Germline CDR1 and CDR2: SGHDT and YYEEEE. CDR3: CASSTQQAYEQYF. As DNA, the CDR3 is TGTGCCAGCAGCACACAACAGGCCTACGAGCAGTACTTC.

The chain carries TRBV2 and TRBJ2-1, with D possibly TRBD2 on 6 matching bases. Germline V CDR1 and CDR2: SNHLY, FYNNEI. The CDR3 is 16 amino acids. Trimming pared 6 bases from V and 5 bases from J, leaving 20 bases between. This CDR3 reads CASRKIAGTRNNEQFF. The CDR3 DNA is TGTGCCAGCAGGAAAATAGCCGGGACTCGGAACAATGAGCAGTTCTTC.

This clone came up many times. In the same sample, other DNA sequences code for this CDR3. The gene calls are TRBV9 and TRBJ2-7; tentatively, D is TRBD1 (5 bases). CDR1 and CDR2 (germline): SGDLS, YYNGEE. The CDR3 runs 14 residues. With 0 bases removed from V and 2 bases from J, the gap between germline ends came to 9 bases. This CDR3 is CASSVGQSTYEQYF. As DNA, the CDR3 is TGTGCCAGCAGCGTAGGACAGTCAACCTACGAGCAGTACTTC.